One and the same sample provided the 13 T cell receptor beta chains below, sequenced in a study of cytomegalovirus exposure and HLA in healthy donors. PCR was performed using 60 Vbeta and 13 Jbeta primers. Only in-frame clones appear in the TCRdb table, and some are missing; sequencing was by immunoSEQ multiplex PCR. This table holds more than 150,000 clones, around three quarters found once. Sequenced material: PBMCs. The receptors were gathered from a middle-aged man in good health and CMV-seronegative.

On this clone: Sequence at one end of the junction differs from germline and may be a read error. The identical CDR3 is also encoded by other nucleotide sequences in the sample. For the CDR3, the DNA is TGTGCCAGTAGTTACACCGGGAACACTGAAGCTTTCTTT. Translating gives CASSYTGNTEAFF. The gene calls are TRBV6-6 and TRBJ1-1; D ambiguous. This CDR3 has 13 amino acids. Germline V CDR1 and CDR2: MNHNY, SVGAGI (reference sequence).

This chain links TRBV7-7 with TRBJ2-7, with TRBD2 matching over 9 bases. CDR1 and CDR2 (germline): SSHAT, FNYEAQ (reference sequence). This CDR3 region has 16 residues. Trimming removed 4 bases from V and 3 bases from J; junction bases left unmatched: 10. Here the CDR3 reads CASSSSSSGVIYEQYF. The CDR3 nucleotides read TGTGCCAGCAGCTCCTCCTCTAGCGGGGTGATCTACGAGCAGTACTTC.

The gene calls are TRBV15 and TRBJ1-1; a possible D gene is TRBD1 (5 bases). Trimming took 2 bases from V and 2 from J, leaving 15 bases between them. The CDR3 is 16 amino acids. CDR1 is LNHNV and CDR2 is YYDKDF in the germline V gene (reference sequence). CDR3 nucleotide sequence: TGTGCCACCAGCAGATTAATCCGCGACAGAAACACTGAAGCTTTCTTT. It encodes CATSRLIRDRNTEAFF.

The chain links TRBV7-6 to TRBJ2-1, with 11 positions matching TRBD2. Germline V gives CDR1 SGHVS, CDR2 FNYEAQ. The CDR3 extends over 19 amino acids. Trimming cost V 2 bases and J 5 bases; bases outside gene matches: 14. The DNA for the CDR3 is TGTGCCAGCAGCTTAAGAACACTAGCGGGAGATGGAAATAACAATGAGCAGTTCTTC. It specifies CASSLRTLAGDGNNNEQFF.

This clone was seen only once. This chain links TRBV6-5 with TRBJ2-7; 11 bases align to TRBD1. This CDR3 contains 14 residues. Germline CDR1 MNHEY, CDR2 SVGAGI. V shed 4 bases and J 6 bases; nucleotides not matched to a gene: 5. The CDR3 coding sequence is TGTGCCAGCAGTTTTGGACAGGGGGCAGGCGAGCAGTACGTC. Translation: CASSFGQGAGEQYV.

V gene TRBV5-1 combines with J gene TRBJ1-1; tentatively, D is TRBD1 (6 bases). In germline, CDR1 is SGHRS, CDR2 YFSETQ. The CDR3 loop spans 15 amino acids. The V end was cut by 3 bases, the J end by 5 bases, with 17 bases between. The DNA for the CDR3 is TGCGCCAGCAGCTCAGGGGCCATAGCGGGGACTGAAGCTTTCTTT. Amino acid sequence: CASSSGAIAGTEAFF.

As to this clone: The junction differs from germline at one of its ends, possibly a read error. The chain employs TRBV7-2 and TRBJ2-6; 8 bases align to TRBD1. The germline CDR1 and CDR2 sequences are SGHTA and FQGNSA. The CDR3 runs to 18 residues. The CDR3 DNA reads as TGTGCCAGCAGCTTAGGGGACAGGCTTTCACCTGGGGCCAACGGCCTGACTTTC. This encodes CASSLGDRLSPGANGLTF.

This CDR3 reads CASSLATWTSGRVAAGELFF. CDR3 DNA sequence: TGTGCCAGCAGCTTAGCTACTTGGACTAGCGGGAGGGTAGCGGCCGGGGAGCTGTTTTTT. The V call is TRBV7-2, the J call TRBJ2-2; 15 nucleotides agree with TRBD2. Germline lookup yields CDR1 SGHTA and CDR2 FQGNSA. The CDR3 runs to 20 residues. The V and J ends lost 0 bases and 6 bases, in that order; junction bases with no gene match: 11. Filled out from reference TRBV7-2 and TRBJ2-2, the complete variable domain reads GAGVSQSPSNKVTEKGKDVELRCDPISGHTALYWYRQSLGQGLEFLIYFQGNSAPDKSGLPSDRFSAERTGGSVSTLTIQRTQQEDSAVYLCASSLATWTSGRVAAGELFFGEGSRLTVL.

Worth noting for this clone: One end of the junction varies from germline; a read error may be responsible. J is TRBJ2-1 and V is TRBV15, with TRBD2 identical over 8 bases. Germline values: CDR1 LNHNV, CDR2 YYDKDF (reference sequence). The CDR3 is 16 amino acids. The DNA for the CDR3 is TGTGCCACCAGCGGAGAACAGGCGGGGGGTTTGAATGAGCAGTTCTTC. Its protein is CATSGEQAGGLNEQFF.

The chain carries TRBV9 and TRBJ1-2; 8 nucleotides agree with TRBD1. J gave up 6 bases and V 3 bases, and 10 bases lay outside the gene matches. CDR1 and CDR2 (germline): SGDLS, YYNGEE. This CDR3 spans 15 amino acids. CDR3: CASSAQTGELDGYTF. The CDR3 DNA reads TGTGCCAGCAGCGCCCAGACAGGGGAGTTAGATGGCTACACCTTC.

This clone was counted a single time. The chain has TRBV27 and TRBJ1-5; D ambiguous. The CDR3 spans 13 residues. Per the germline V gene, CDR1 is MNHEY and CDR2 is SMNVEV (reference sequence). V was trimmed by 2 bases and J by 1 base, leaving 3 bases between them. This CDR3 is CASSLLSNQPQHF. In DNA form, the CDR3 reads TGTGCCAGCAGTTTACTCAGCAATCAGCCCCAGCATTTT.

The chain carries TRBV30 and TRBJ1-1; 9 nucleotides line up with TRBD1. The trim removed 3 bases at V and 1 base at J, leaving 6 bases unmatched. The CDR3 covers 15 residues. Germline loops: CDR1 GTSNPN, CDR2 SVGIG (reference sequence). The CDR3 bases are TGTGCCTGGAGAAAGCGGACAGGGGCGAACACTGAAGCTTTCTTT. As protein: CAWRKRTGANTEAFF.

V usage is TRBV7-8 and J usage is TRBJ1-2, with TRBD1 identical over 7 bases. The length of the CDR3 is 15 residues. V trimming: 5 bases; J trimming: 8 bases; junction bases outside the gene matches: 14. CDR1 and CDR2 from the germline V gene are SGHVS and FQNEAQ. The CDR3 loop reads CASSLLDRQVLGYTF. For the CDR3, the DNA is TGTGCCAGCAGCCTCCTGGACAGGCAGGTTTTGGGCTACACCTTC.